In its sample, the clone carrying this T cell receptor beta chain was seen once. Its antigen is unknown. The sample comes from a study of cytomegalovirus exposure and HLA in healthy donors. Study observations and caveats: Researchers counted around 180 TCR beta chains as cytomegalovirus-associated.

PCR primers comprised 60 Vbeta and 13 Jbeta primers. Libraries were prepared by immunoSEQ multiplex PCR; TCRdb keeps only in-frame clonotypes and omits some of them. The table shows roughly 120,000 clones, with approximately 80% occurring only once. The source of this sequence is a human donor in good health. The sequenced material came from PBMCs.

This chain's CDR3 is CAEAGDSYNEQFF. As DNA, the CDR3 is TGTGCCGAAGCGGGGGACTCCTACAATGAGCAGTTCTTC. This rearrangement joins TRBV6-5 to TRBJ2-1; 8 bases agree with TRBD2. V lost 11 bases to trimming and J lost 0 bases; unmatched junction nucleotides: 3. From germline, CDR1 is MNHEY and CDR2 SVGAGI. The CDR3 is 13 amino acids.